A single sample is the source of the 27 T cell receptor beta chains below, sequenced in a study of type 1 regulatory T cells. In TCRdb, the reads were re-called with MiXCR into one record per CDR3 protein. The profile shows approximately 42,000 distinct CDR3 sequences, about 12% of them singletons. Which antigens these TCRs recognize remains unknown. The specimen was cultured non-Tr1 T cells, either the whole culture or a sorted T cell fraction (not recorded which). These receptor sequences come from a human donor in good health.

This clonotype has a handful of counts. V usage is TRBV4-1 and J usage is TRBJ2-7, with 10 bases fitting TRBD2. This CDR3 is built from 15 residues. With 2 bases clipped from V and 6 bases from J, the junction kept 7 bases outside the gene matches. CDR1 is MGHRA, CDR2 YSYEKL, per germline. DNA for the CDR3: TGCGCCAGCAGCCAACGAGGGCTAGCGGGAGCCGAGCAGTACTTC. Protein product: CASSQRGLAGAEQYF.

The chain is built from TRBV7-2 and TRBJ2-3; 8 bases fit TRBD2. Per the germline V gene, CDR1 is SGHTA and CDR2 is FQGNSA. The CDR3 loop spans 14 amino acids. Losses at the gene ends were 3 bases for V and 6 bases for J; bases not matched to a gene: 5. CDR3 in amino acids: CASSLGTSRDTQYF. For the CDR3, the DNA is TGTGCCAGCAGCTTGGGGACTAGTAGGGATACGCAGTATTTT.

This clonotype was counted a few times. V and J are TRBV9 and TRBJ2-3, with 12 bases that match TRBD2. V trimming: 4 bases; J trimming: 2 bases; junction bases outside the gene matches: 11. The CDR3 runs 18 residues. CDR1 SGDLS and CDR2 YYNGEE come from the germline V gene. CDR3 bases: TGTGCCAGCAGCCCCCGAGGACTAGCGGGACGTAACACAGATACGCAGTATTTT. Translation gives CASSPRGLAGRNTDTQYF. Full variable domain (missing parts from reference TRBV9 and TRBJ2-3): DSGVTQTPKHLITATGQRVTLRCSPRSGDLSVYWYQQSLDQGLQFLIQYYNGEERAKGNILERFSAQQFPDLHSELNLSSLELGDSALYFCASSPRGLAGRNTDTQYFGPGTRLTVL.

V and J are TRBV14 and TRBJ1-4, with 10 nucleotides matching TRBD1. CDR1 is SGHDN and CDR2 is FVKESK in the germline V gene. Trimming at V came to 3 bases and at J to 4 bases, leaving 5 bases not matched to a gene. There are 16 residues in the CDR3. The CDR3 nucleotides read TGTGCCAGCAGCCAGGCGGACAGGGGGAGTAATGAAAAACTGTTTTTT. It is translated as CASSQADRGSNEKLFF.

This clonotype occurred many times. The rearrangement links TRBV20-1 to TRBJ2-2, with D perhaps matching TRBD2 (6 bases). The CDR3 extends over 16 amino acids. Germline V gene sequence: CDR1 DFQATT, CDR2 SNEGSKA (reference sequence). V lost 6 bases to trimming and J lost 5 bases, with 22 bases between them. The CDR3 region is CSADGRVGGKTGELFF. Here the CDR3 DNA reads TGCAGTGCCGACGGCAGGGTTGGAGGGAAGACCGGGGAGCTGTTTTTT.

This sequence joins TRBV11-1 and TRBJ2-1, with 10 nucleotides matching TRBD1. With 3 bases clipped from V and 10 bases from J, the junction kept 6 bases outside the gene matches. Germline CDR1 reads SGHAT; CDR2 reads FQDESV (reference sequence). The CDR3 extends over 14 amino acids. This CDR3 is CASSLDRGKVEQFF. As DNA, the CDR3 is TGTGCCAGCAGCTTGGACAGGGGGAAGGTCGAGCAGTTCTTC. The full variable domain, in which reference TRBV11-1 and TRBJ2-1 provide the parts outside the CDR3, is EAEVAQSPRYKITEKSQAVAFWCDPISGHATLYWYRQILGQGPELLVQFQDESVVDDSQLPKDRFSAERLKGVDSTLKIQPAELGDSAMYLCASSLDRGKVEQFFGPGTRLTVL.

The chain carries TRBV9 and TRBJ2-1, with 7 bases lining up with TRBD2. Germline V gene data show CDR1 as SGDLS and CDR2 as YYNGEE. V lost 2 bases and J lost 2; bases outside the gene matches: 4. The CDR3 length is 15 residues. The CDR3 DNA reads TGTGCCAGCAGCGTCTCTAGCGGTACCTACAATGAGCAGTTCTTC. Translation: CASSVSSGTYNEQFF.

Many counts were recorded for this clonotype. The gene calls are TRBV9 and TRBJ2-4, with TRBD2 matching over 7 bases. Looked up from germline, CDR1 is SGDLS and CDR2 is YYNGEE. J was trimmed by 8 bases and V by 0 bases; bases with no gene match: 5. The CDR3 has 14 amino acids. The CDR3 here is CASSVDMAGDIQYF. The DNA for the CDR3 is TGTGCCAGCAGCGTAGATATGGCGGGGGACATTCAGTACTTC.

In its sample, this clonotype was seen many times. The chain links TRBV19 to TRBJ1-1, with D tentatively TRBD1 (6 bases). Trimming took 5 bases from V and 10 from J, leaving 17 bases between them. Germline V gene sequence: CDR1 LNHDA, CDR2 SQIVND (reference sequence). This CDR3 has 13 residues. CDR3 in amino acids: CASSGPGHLRAFF. CDR3 nucleotides: TGTGCCAGTAGTGGACCGGGACACTTACGAGCTTTCTTT. The full variable domain, with the rest looked up from reference TRBV19 and TRBJ1-1, is DGGITQSPKYLFRKEGQNVTLSCEQNLNHDAMYWYRQDPGQGLRLIYYSQIVNDFQKGDIAEGYSVSREKKESFPLTVTSAQKNPTAFYLCASSGPGHLRAFFGQGTRLTVV.

CDR3 region: CASGTGLESETQYF. The CDR3 DNA sequence: TGCGCCAGCGGGACAGGGCTAGAGTCAGAGACCCAGTACTTC. V gene TRBV5-1 combines with J gene TRBJ2-5; 9 bases match TRBD1. The J segment lost 4 bases and the V segment lost 7 bases, leaving 8 bases of the junction unmatched. Germline-derived CDR1 and CDR2 are SGHRS and YFSETQ. The CDR3 totals 14 residues.

This clonotype was counted ten times or more. V is TRBV19 and J is TRBJ2-7; D may match TRBD1 or TRBD2 (6 bases each). Per the germline V gene, CDR1 is LNHDA and CDR2 is SQIVND (reference sequence). This CDR3 region has 16 residues. The germline V and J ends were trimmed by 4 bases and 2 bases, with 18 bases remaining between them. The CDR3: CASSRTTQGIPYEQYF. In DNA, the CDR3 is TGTGCCAGTAGTAGGACTACACAGGGAATCCCCTACGAGCAGTACTTC.

Notes on this clonotype: A much larger clone lies one base from this, so it may be a read error. The chain carries TRBV7-9 and TRBJ1-2; TRBD1 matches at 7 bases. Germline CDR1 and CDR2: SEHNR and FQNEAQ (reference sequence). The ends lost 6 bases at V and 3 bases at J; junction bases unmatched: 7. The CDR3 is 14 residues long. The CDR3 DNA is TGTGCCAGCAGACCTAGAGGGGGCGACTATGGCTACACCTTC. Translated, it gives CASRPRGGDYGYTF.

This clonotype was counted once. This may be a read error, as it is one base from a much larger clone. The rearrangement uses TRBV6-2 or TRBV6-3 and TRBJ1-1, with 8 bases that match TRBD1. Trimming took 5 bases from V and 3 from J; bases not matched to a gene: 5. Germline V gene lookup returns CDR1 MNHEY and CDR2 SVGEGT. CDR3 length: 14 amino acids. The CDR3 loop reads CASSQQGVDTEAFF. In DNA form, the CDR3 reads TGTGCCAGCAGTCAACAGGGGGTTGACACTGAAGCTTTCTTT.

This clonotype was seen at least ten times. This chain links TRBV4-2 with TRBJ2-2, with 8 bases identical to TRBD1. The CDR3 has 17 amino acids. CDR1 is LGHNA, CDR2 YNFKEQ, per germline. V was clipped by 1 base and J by 3 bases; unmatched bases: 7. The DNA of the CDR3 is TGTGCCAGCAGCCAAGGAGACAGGGGCAAGGACACCGGGGAGCTGTTTTTT. The encoded protein is CASSQGDRGKDTGELFF.

To note about this clonotype: One base away lies a much larger clone, so this may be a sequencing read error. This chain links TRBV25-1 with TRBJ1-2; no clear D. Germline-derived CDR1 and CDR2 are MGHDK and SYGVNS. The CDR3 has 11 residues. The V end lost 5 bases, the J end lost 12 bases, and 13 bases lay between the germline ends. The CDR3 DNA follows: TGTGCCAGCAGTAGCTGGGCGGGCCACACCTTC. It specifies CASSSWAGHTF.

The rearrangement links TRBV7-2 to TRBJ2-4, with TRBD2 as a possible D gene (6 bases). With 4 bases removed from V and 7 bases from J, the gap between germline ends came to 17 bases. CDR3 size: 15 residues. The germline V gene encodes CDR1 SGHTA and CDR2 FQGNSA. CDR3 amino acids: CASSSRSGTGNIQYF. CDR3 coding DNA: TGTGCCAGCAGCTCAAGATCCGGGACTGGCAACATTCAGTACTTC.

Ten or more counts support this clonotype. V is TRBV9 and J is TRBJ2-3; D is unclear. In germline, CDR1 is SGDLS, CDR2 YYNGEE. V was clipped by 0 bases and J by 6 bases, with 11 bases between them. The CDR3 spans 14 residues. This CDR3 is CASSVGMGVDTQYF. The CDR3 region has the DNA TGTGCCAGCAGCGTAGGGATGGGCGTGGATACGCAGTATTTT.

For the CDR3, the DNA is TGTGCCACCAGCAGGGGAGACCTGGACGAGCAGTACTTC. Its translation is CATSRGDLDEQYF. The rearrangement joins TRBV15 to TRBJ2-7; maybe TRBD2 (5 bases). CDR1 LNHNV and CDR2 YYDKDF come from the germline V gene (reference sequence). The CDR3 consists of 13 residues. The ends were cut back, 3 bases at V and 5 bases at J, with 11 bases in the middle. The complete variable domain, with remaining parts taken from reference TRBV15 and TRBJ2-7, reads DAMVIQNPRYQVTQFGKPVTLSCSQTLNHNVMYWYQQKSSQAPKLLFHYYDKDFNNEADTPDNFQSRRPNTSFCFLDIRSPGLGDTAMYLCATSRGDLDEQYFGPGTRLTVT.

This chain connects TRBV28 to TRBJ1-2, with no clear D. The V and J ends lost 6 bases and 7 bases respectively, with 12 bases between them. CDR3 length equals 12 residues. The germline CDR1 and CDR2 sequences are MDHEN and SYDVKM. CDR3 loop: CASSPQGTGYTF. The CDR3 DNA sequence: TGTGCCAGCAGCCCCCAAGGTACTGGCTACACCTTC.

This sequence joins TRBV4-3 and TRBJ2-1; D gene unclear. The CDR3 length is 15 residues. The V gene lost 0 bases and the J gene lost 4 bases, with 10 bases spanning the gap. CDR1 and CDR2 from the germline V gene are LGHNA and YSLEER. The DNA for the CDR3 is TGCGCCAGCAGCCAAGATGCCCTGGGGTACAATGAGCAGTTCTTC. The encoded protein is CASSQDALGYNEQFF.

This clonotype was recorded a few times. V is TRBV7-9 and J is TRBJ2-4; the D gene is possibly TRBD2 (5 bases). CDR1 is SEHNR, CDR2 FQNEAQ, per germline (reference sequence). CDR3 length: 15 residues. V lost 3 bases to trimming and J lost 1 base, with 10 bases between them. CDR3 DNA: TGTGCCAGCAGCTTTTCATCGGGGGCCAAAAACATTCAGTACTTC. Protein sequence: CASSFSSGAKNIQYF.

The sample holds many counts of this clonotype. The CDR3: CSASTSGRAGEFF. The CDR3 region has the DNA TGCAGTGCTTCGACTAGCGGGAGGGCCGGGGAGTTCTTC. This chain uses TRBV20-1 with TRBJ2-1, with TRBD2 identical over 14 bases. With V trimmed by 5 bases and J by 14 bases, 8 bases remained unmatched. CDR3 length: 13 amino acids. Per germline, CDR1 DFQATT and CDR2 SNEGSKA (reference sequence).

This clonotype showed up just a few times. V is TRBV5-1 and J is TRBJ2-1; D not certain. V was trimmed by 4 bases and J by 7 bases, leaving 15 bases between them. The germline CDR1 and CDR2 sequences are SGHRS and YFSETQ. The CDR3 covers 14 residues. This CDR3 reads CASSPILIGNEQFF. The CDR3 bases are TGCGCCAGCAGCCCAATACTTATTGGGAATGAGCAGTTCTTC.

The chain uses TRBV6-6 and TRBJ2-3; D possibly corresponds to TRBD2 (6 bases). The V gene's germline CDR1 is MNHNY and CDR2 SVGAGI (reference sequence). This CDR3 has 11 residues. Trimming shortened V by 7 bases and J by 5 bases, and 7 bases separated the two germline ends. Written as DNA, the CDR3 is TGTGCCAGCAAAGCGGGAGATACGCAGTATTTT. Translated: CASKAGDTQYF.

This clonotype has more than one count but fewer than ten. V gene TRBV20-1 combines with J gene TRBJ2-7, with D possibly called TRBD1 or TRBD2 (5 bases each). The CDR3 covers 15 residues. Germline V CDR1 and CDR2: DFQATT, SNEGSKA (reference sequence). Trimming removed 6 bases at V and 4 bases at J, with 22 bases between. The CDR3 loop is CSANRDGGFEYEQYF. CDR3 in DNA: TGCAGTGCGAACCGGGACGGTGGCTTCGAGTACGAGCAGTACTTC.

J is TRBJ2-5 and V is TRBV7-3, with TRBD2 identical over 10 bases. V shed 5 bases and J 1 base; nucleotides not matched to a gene: 7. CDR1 is SGHTA, CDR2 FQGTGA, per germline. This CDR3 is 16 amino acids long. This CDR3 reads CASSRGIAGGQETQYF. CDR3 DNA sequence: TGTGCCAGCAGCCGAGGGATAGCGGGAGGCCAAGAGACCCAGTACTTC.

The gene calls are TRBV28 and TRBJ1-1; 7 bases fit TRBD1. V lost 3 bases, J lost 11 bases, and 6 bases stayed unmatched. This CDR3 region has 12 residues. Germline V gives CDR1 MDHEN, CDR2 SYDVKM. The CDR3 DNA reads as TGTGCCAGCAGTTTCTTGGACAGGACCGCTTTCTTT. It specifies CASSFLDRTAFF.